The 23 T cell receptor beta chains reported below all come from one sample, sequenced in a study of T cells in Graves' hyperthyroidism and ophthalmopathy. Amplification targeted TCR beta CDR3 regions from RNA transcripts. First-round RT-PCR with HTBI primers amplified the TCR CDR3 region. Each CDR3 protein is one row after TCRdb ran MiXCR on the multiplex PCR reads. The repertoire holds 600,000 to 900,000 distinct CDR3 sequences, with roughly 15% as singletons. The sample was blood. The receptors shown here come from a man between 18 and 35 years old with Graves' hyperthyroidism.

The V gene is TRBV27, the J gene TRBJ1-4; D is perhaps TRBD1 (5 bases). V gave up 0 bases and J gave up 5 bases, with 16 bases separating them. The CDR3 is 17 residues long. Germline V gene lookup returns CDR1 MNHEY and CDR2 SMNVEV (reference sequence). The CDR3 DNA follows: TGTGCCAGCAGTTTATCCATACCCAGGGCGACAAATGAAAAACTGTTTTTT. Translating it yields CASSLSIPRATNEKLFF.

This clonotype came up many times. V gene TRBV6-2 or TRBV6-3 combines with J gene TRBJ2-1; the match to TRBD2 covers 9 bases. V lost 5 bases to trimming and J lost 4 bases; unmatched junction nucleotides: 9. The CDR3 sequence is 16 residues long. In germline, CDR1 is MNHEY, CDR2 SVGEGT. The CDR3, as DNA: TGTGCCAGCAGTCGTATAGCGGGGGCGAGATACAATGAGCAGTTCTTC. Its protein product is CASSRIAGARYNEQFF.

This clonotype was observed a few times. This chain connects TRBV4-1 to TRBJ1-6, with D perhaps matching TRBD1 (5 bases). V shed 0 bases and J shed 14 bases, with 17 bases lying between them. The CDR3 loop spans 15 amino acids. The germline V gene has CDR1 MGHRA and CDR2 YSYEKL. The CDR3, as DNA: TGCGCCAGCAGCCAAGAAGAGGGGACGTCTGTGTCCCTCCACTTT. This gives the protein CASSQEEGTSVSLHF.

This clonotype has only a few counts. The chain has TRBV29-1 and TRBJ2-7, with a weak D call TRBD2 (5 bases). Germline V gene sequence: CDR1 SQVTM, CDR2 ANQGSEA. V was clipped by 5 bases and J by 5 bases, with 16 bases between them. This CDR3 comprises 13 residues. The CDR3 DNA reads TGCAGCGTTCTAGGAGGTACGTCCCACGAGCAGTACTTC. Translating it yields CSVLGGTSHEQYF.

This clonotype was recorded a few times. J is TRBJ2-6 and V is TRBV10-3; TRBD2 agrees at 12 bases. CDR3 length equals 16 residues. The germline V gene encodes CDR1 ENHRY and CDR2 SYGVKD. Trimming took 4 bases from V and 4 from J; bases not matched to a gene: 2. This CDR3 is CAISGLAGAGANVLTF. The CDR3 DNA sequence: TGTGCCATCAGTGGACTAGCGGGAGCGGGGGCCAACGTCCTGACTTTC.

This clonotype was seen only a few times. The chain has TRBV7-9 and TRBJ2-2, with a possible D match to TRBD1 (5 bases). The CDR3 covers 14 residues. The germline gives CDR1 SEHNR, CDR2 FQNEAQ (reference sequence). V gave up 4 bases and J gave up 0 bases, with 6 bases separating them. The CDR3: CASSWGANTGELFF. DNA of the CDR3: TGTGCCAGCAGCTGGGGCGCGAACACCGGGGAGCTGTTTTTT.

Notes on this clonotype: A much larger clone differs by one base, so this may be a read error. This chain joins TRBV20-1 and TRBJ2-7; 8 bases match TRBD1. The J call is uncertain, as TRBJ2-1 better fits the DNA end. This CDR3 contains 12 residues. Germline-derived CDR1 and CDR2 are DFQATT and SNEGSKA (reference sequence). CDR3 nucleotides: TGCAGTGCTACGGGACAGGTCTACGAGCAGTTCTTC. Translation: CSATGQVYEQFF.

This clonotype has just a few counts. V gene TRBV6-1 combines with J gene TRBJ1-1, with D possibly being TRBD1 (5 bases). This CDR3 has 12 residues. CDR1 is MNHNS and CDR2 is SASEGT in the germline V gene. The V gene lost 6 bases and the J gene lost 4 bases, with 9 bases spanning the gap. CDR3: CASRWGGTEAFF. CDR3 nucleotide sequence: TGTGCCAGCAGATGGGGCGGCACTGAAGCTTTCTTT.

The chain has TRBV3-1 and TRBJ2-5, with 7 bases aligning to TRBD2. With 5 bases clipped from V and 4 bases from J, the junction kept 10 bases outside the gene matches. The CDR3 is made up of 15 amino acids. The germline V gene has CDR1 LGHDT and CDR2 YNNKEL (reference sequence). CDR3 nucleotide sequence: TGTGCCAGCAGCTGGGGACTACGGGAACCAGAGACCCAGTACTTC. It translates to CASSWGLREPETQYF.

This clonotype was recorded a few times. V gene TRBV10-3 combines with J gene TRBJ1-1, with a weak D call TRBD1 (6 bases). This CDR3 region has 14 residues. The germline CDR1 and CDR2 sequences are ENHRY and SYGVKD. V was pared by 7 bases and J by 5 bases, with 17 bases between. DNA for the CDR3: TGTGCCATCACCCCGACAGGAAAAGGAACTGAAGCTTTCTTT. Protein product: CAITPTGKGTEAFF.

The chain employs TRBV9 and TRBJ2-3; TRBD2 aligns across 9 bases. The CDR3 consists of 20 residues. Germline lookup yields CDR1 SGDLS and CDR2 YYNGEE. After removal of 0 bases from V and 3 bases from J, the junction contained 17 bases not matched to a gene. In DNA, the CDR3 is TGTGCCAGCAGCGTAGGTGGTTTAGGACTACTAGCGGGTGTTACAGATACGCAGTATTTT. Protein: CASSVGGLGLLAGVTDTQYF. The full variable domain, completed using reference TRBV9 and TRBJ2-3, is DSGVTQTPKHLITATGQRVTLRCSPRSGDLSVYWYQQSLDQGLQFLIQYYNGEERAKGNILERFSAQQFPDLHSELNLSSLELGDSALYFCASSVGGLGLLAGVTDTQYFGPGTRLTVL.

This clonotype has just a few counts. CDR3 sequence (DNA): TGTGCCAGCAGTGCAACGGACAGGGCCGGTTCACCCCTCCACTTT. Its protein is CASSATDRAGSPLHF. The chain combines TRBV28 with TRBJ1-6, with 8 bases that match TRBD1. This CDR3 comprises 15 residues. The J segment lost 9 bases and the V segment lost 5 bases, leaving 9 bases of the junction unmatched. Germline assignment: CDR1 MDHEN and CDR2 SYDVKM. The complete variable domain, with remaining parts taken from reference TRBV28 and TRBJ1-6, reads DVKVTQSSRYLVKRTGEKVFLECVQDMDHENMFWYRQDPGLGLRLIYFSYDVKMKEKGDIPEGYSVSREKKERFSLILESASTNQTSMYLCASSATDRAGSPLHFGNGTRLTVT.

The J gene is TRBJ2-3, the V gene TRBV20-1, with 10 bases matching TRBD2. Germline CDR1 DFQATT, CDR2 SNEGSKA (reference sequence). V lost 0 bases and J lost 4; bases outside the gene matches: 10. CDR3 size: 17 residues. The CDR3 loop is CSARDRGAGGIPDTQYF. CDR3 in DNA: TGCAGTGCTAGAGATCGGGGAGCGGGAGGGATCCCAGATACGCAGTATTTT.

This clonotype was detected ten times or more. The genes are TRBV20-1 and TRBJ2-7; TRBD2 agrees at 12 bases. CDR1 DFQATT and CDR2 SNEGSKA come from the germline V gene (reference sequence). V trimming: 5 bases; J trimming: 0 bases; junction bases outside the gene matches: 2. The CDR3 is 14 amino acids. The CDR3 DNA reads TGCAGTGCTCCACTAGCGGGAGGCTCCTACGAGCAGTACTTC. Amino acid sequence: CSAPLAGGSYEQYF.

This clonotype has at least ten counts. The chain joins TRBV20-1 to TRBJ2-1, with 8 bases identical to TRBD2. V trimming: 3 bases; J trimming: 4 bases; junction bases outside the gene matches: 11. The germline gives CDR1 DFQATT, CDR2 SNEGSKA (reference sequence). The CDR3 length is 16 residues. DNA of the CDR3: TGCAGTGCTAGGGCCAAACTAGCGGCGCTGTACAATGAGCAGTTCTTC. Its protein product is CSARAKLAALYNEQFF.

This clonotype was observed a few times. The J gene is TRBJ2-4, the V gene TRBV20-1; maybe TRBD1 (6 bases). V gave up 5 bases and J gave up 6 bases, with 14 bases separating them. Germline-derived CDR1 and CDR2 are DFQATT and SNEGSKA (reference sequence). CDR3 length: 13 residues. In DNA, the CDR3 is TGCAGTGCTTATGGACAGTCGGGAAACATTCAGTACTTC. Translating gives CSAYGQSGNIQYF.

The chain has TRBV2 and TRBJ1-6, with 7 bases that match TRBD1. V trimming: 11 bases; J trimming: 7 bases; junction bases outside the gene matches: 14. Germline lookup yields CDR1 SNHLY and CDR2 FYNNEI. CDR3 size: 15 residues. This chain's CDR3 is CAPAARQGYNSPLHF. CDR3 DNA sequence: TGTGCCCCAGCAGCACGACAGGGTTACAATTCACCCCTCCACTTT.

The sample holds a few counts of this clonotype. The CDR3 spells CASSYSAAPVAQYF. The CDR3 DNA reads as TGTGCCAGCAGTTACTCGGCAGCACCTGTGGCCCAGTACTTC. The J gene is TRBJ2-5, the V gene TRBV6-2 or TRBV6-3; D is unclear. The CDR3 runs to 14 residues. Trimming stripped 0 bases from V and 9 bases from J, with 14 bases between. The V gene's germline CDR1 is MNHEY and CDR2 SVGEGT.

This clonotype was picked up a small number of times. J is TRBJ1-1 and V is TRBV10-3; weak D call: TRBD1 (5 bases). Trimming cost V 2 bases and J 11 bases, with 15 bases left between them. Per the germline V gene, CDR1 is ENHRY and CDR2 is SYGVKD. This CDR3 region has 13 residues. CDR3 protein: CAISENPDIKAFF. CDR3 DNA sequence: TGTGCCATCAGTGAGAACCCGGACATTAAGGCTTTCTTT.

The CDR3: CASSLVQGPRNGYTF. CDR3 bases: TGCGCCAGCAGCTTGGTACAGGGGCCCAGGAATGGCTACACCTTC. This sequence joins TRBV5-1 and TRBJ1-2, with 7 nucleotides matching TRBD1. The ends lost 0 bases at V and 6 bases at J; junction bases unmatched: 8. Germline V gene sequence: CDR1 SGHRS, CDR2 YFSETQ. The CDR3 runs 15 residues.

The V call is TRBV20-1, the J call TRBJ1-6, with TRBD1 as a possible D gene (6 bases). Germline V gene lookup returns CDR1 DFQATT and CDR2 SNEGSKA (reference sequence). Trimming left V 1 base short and J 8 bases short, with 12 bases between. The CDR3 contains 14 residues. DNA for the CDR3: TGCAGTGCTAGAGGACAGGCTCAGGATTCACCCCTCCACTTT. It yields the protein CSARGQAQDSPLHF.

This chain links TRBV11-2 with TRBJ2-7; 12 nucleotides align to TRBD2. The CDR3 is made up of 18 amino acids. CDR1 and CDR2 (germline): SGHAT, FQNNGV. V trimming: 5 bases; J trimming: 8 bases; junction bases outside the gene matches: 19. In DNA, the CDR3 is TGTGCCAGCAGCCAATCTCGGACTAGCGGGGTTGCCATGGGGAAGCAGTACTTC. Protein product: CASSQSRTSGVAMGKQYF.

This clonotype occurred many times. The rearrangement joins TRBV5-1 to TRBJ2-2; D remains ambiguous. V was cut by 4 bases and J by 4 bases, with 8 bases left in between. Germline-derived CDR1 and CDR2 are SGHRS and YFSETQ. The CDR3 consists of 13 residues. CDR3 region: CASSGELTGELFF. DNA for the CDR3: TGCGCCAGCAGCGGAGAACTCACCGGGGAGCTGTTTTTT.